This T cell receptor (beta chain) was observed in a study of cytomegalovirus exposure and HLA in healthy donors. Sequenced by immunoSEQ multiplex PCR; TCRdb stores in-frame clones only, minus some. The data hold 250,000 to 350,000 clones, with roughly 89% observed a single time. On this clone: What it binds is unknown.

Study-level findings and limits: Cytomegalovirus association was assigned to over 150 TCR beta chains.

Sample: PBMCs. The TCR sequence derives from a woman aged 18-29 years in good health and CMV-seronegative.

In nucleotides, the CDR3 is TGTGCCAGCAGCTTGTATGGCGGCGGGGATGGATACGAGCAGTACTTC. Protein sequence: CASSLYGGGDGYEQYF. V and J are TRBV5-6 and TRBJ2-7; D might be TRBD2 (6 bases). Per germline, CDR1 SGHDT and CDR2 YYEEEE. This CDR3 has 16 residues. V was pared by 1 base and J by 4 bases, with 18 bases between.